Listed below are T cell receptor beta chains from one sample, sequenced in a study of vaccination and CD4 T cells after COVID-19. TCRdb itself ran the PCR reads through MiXCR, one entry per CDR3 protein. The sample gives 6,500 to 8,500 distinct CDR3 sequences, around 62% of which show up once; around 30% is in the top ten. No cognate antigen is known for these TCRs. The sample was CD4+ T cells from blood, cultured in vitro. All receptors come from a human donor who had recovered from COVID-19. The CDR3 runs from the conserved cysteine through the conserved F or W. The order of the fields is D gene, J gene, clone size, V gene, CDR3 protein, CDR3 DNA. A D gene is named only where the DNA matches it firmly. Expanded clones get a size class; other rows say once, few or many, or leave the size out.

TRBD2	TRBJ2-5	.	TRBV2	CASRPTSGMETQYF	TGTGCCAGCAGGCCGACTAGCGGGATGGAGACCCAGTACTTC
TRBD1	TRBJ2-1	.	TRBV27	CASSLYRGNEQFF	TGTGCCAGCAGTTTATACAGGGGGAATGAGCAGTTCTTC
TRBD1	TRBJ1-5	.	TRBV30	CAWSPGQGYQPQHF	TGTGCCTGGAGTCCGGGACAGGGATATCAGCCCCAGCATTTT
TRBD1	TRBJ2-2	few	TRBV20-1	CSATGQLSNTGELFF	TGCAGTGCTACGGGACAGCTATCGAACACCGGGGAGCTGTTTTTT
TRBD2	TRBJ2-5	.	TRBV5-1	CASKSPYSGGSETQYF	TGCGCCAGCAAGTCCCCTTACAGCGGGGGGTCAGAGACCCAGTACTTC
.	TRBJ2-1	once	TRBV11-2	CASSHRWVSSYNEQFF	TGTGCCAGCAGCCATCGGTGGGTAAGCTCCTACAATGAGCAGTTCTTC
TRBD1	TRBJ1-5	few	TRBV18	CASSPRTGIEPQHF	TGTGCCAGCTCACCACGGACAGGGATAGAGCCCCAGCATTTT
.	TRBJ2-7	.	TRBV6-2/TRBV6-3	CASTPAMRGGEQYF	TGTGCCAGCACTCCCGCAATGAGGGGCGGCGAGCAGTACTTC
TRBD2	TRBJ2-5	few	TRBV10-3	CAISRGGSTSGAQETQYF	TGTGCCATCAGCAGAGGGGGTTCGACTAGCGGGGCCCAAGAGACCCAGTACTTC
.	TRBJ2-4	.	TRBV5-4	CASSPTGSKNIQYF	TGTGCCAGCAGCCCTACGGGGTCCAAAAACATTCAGTACTTC
.	TRBJ1-2	.	TRBV9	CASSVGQGGWYGYTF	TGTGCCAGCAGCGTAGGCCAGGGAGGGTGGTATGGCTACACCTTC
.	TRBJ2-5	.	TRBV11-3	CASRLGQTQYF	TGTGCCAGCAGACTAGGACAGACCCAGTACTTC
TRBD1	TRBJ2-1	.	TRBV7-9	CASSLGDRGSYNEQFF	TGTGCCAGCAGCTTGGGGGACAGGGGCTCCTACAATGAGCAGTTCTTC
.	TRBJ2-2	.	TRBV7-2	CASSLGGMDTGELFF	TGTGCCAGCAGCTTAGGCGGGATGGACACCGGGGAGCTGTTTTTT
.	TRBJ2-7	.	TRBV30	CAWSDGASYEQYF	TGTGCCTGGAGCGACGGGGCATCCTACGAGCAGTACTTT
.	TRBJ1-2	.	TRBV5-4	CASSVPGTSNYGYTF	TGTGCCAGCAGCGTCCCAGGAACCTCTAACTATGGCTACACCTTC
TRBD1	TRBJ1-2	few	TRBV9	CASSPLQGNYGYTF	TGTGCCAGCAGCCCACTACAGGGGAACTATGGCTACACCTTC
.	TRBJ1-2	medium-sized	TRBV20-1	CSASTPGGADGYTF	TGCAGTGCTAGTACCCCCGGGGGCGCGGATGGCTACACCTTC
TRBD2	TRBJ2-2	few	TRBV20-1	CSAGLAHGELFF	TGCAGTGCGGGACTAGCGCACGGGGAGCTGTTTTTT